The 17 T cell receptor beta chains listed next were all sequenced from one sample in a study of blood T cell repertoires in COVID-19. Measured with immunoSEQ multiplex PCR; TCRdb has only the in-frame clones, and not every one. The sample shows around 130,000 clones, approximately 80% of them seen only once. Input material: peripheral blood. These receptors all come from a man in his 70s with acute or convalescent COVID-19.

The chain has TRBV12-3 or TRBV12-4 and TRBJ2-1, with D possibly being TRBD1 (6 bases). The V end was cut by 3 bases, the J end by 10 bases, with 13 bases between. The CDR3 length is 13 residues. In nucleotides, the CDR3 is TGTGCCAGCAGTTTTTCACCTCAGGGGGAGCAGTTCTTC. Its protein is CASSFSPQGEQFF.

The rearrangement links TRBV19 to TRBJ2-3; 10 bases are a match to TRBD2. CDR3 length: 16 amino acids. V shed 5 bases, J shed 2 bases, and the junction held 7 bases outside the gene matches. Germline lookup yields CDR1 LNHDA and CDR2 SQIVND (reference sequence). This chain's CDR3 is CASSSQRGGATDTQYF. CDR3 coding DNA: TGTGCCAGTAGTTCCCAGCGGGGGGGTGCCACAGATACGCAGTATTTT.

CDR3: CASSLKGDTEAFF. CDR3 nucleotides: TGTGCCAGCTCCCTCAAAGGGGACACTGAAGCTTTCTTT. The gene calls are TRBV18 and TRBJ1-1, with a tentative D call TRBD1 (5 bases). V dropped 6 bases and J dropped 3 bases, with 11 bases sitting between them. The CDR3 consists of 13 residues. The germline CDR1 and CDR2 sequences are KGHSH and LQKENI.

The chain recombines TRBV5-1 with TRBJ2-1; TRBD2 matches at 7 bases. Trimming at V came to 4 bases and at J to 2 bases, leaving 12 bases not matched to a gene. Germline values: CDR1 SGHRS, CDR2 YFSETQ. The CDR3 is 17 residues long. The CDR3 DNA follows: TGCGCCAGCAGCCTCTCCGGACTTGGGAGGGCCTACAATGAGCAGTTCTTC. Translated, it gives CASSLSGLGRAYNEQFF.

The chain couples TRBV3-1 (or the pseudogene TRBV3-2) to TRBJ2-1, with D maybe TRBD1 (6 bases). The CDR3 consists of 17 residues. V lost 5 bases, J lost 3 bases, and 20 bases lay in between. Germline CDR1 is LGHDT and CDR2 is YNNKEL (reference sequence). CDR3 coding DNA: TGTGCCAGCAGCAAAAGGGCCGGGACACCTAGCTACAATGAGCAGTTCTTC. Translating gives CASSKRAGTPSYNEQFF.

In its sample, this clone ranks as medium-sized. DNA of the CDR3: TGTGCCAGCACCGGTACCGGGACAGTCGCCTACGAGCAGTACTTC. It specifies CASTGTGTVAYEQYF. This chain uses TRBV2 with TRBJ2-7; TRBD1 aligns across 7 bases. This CDR3 is 15 amino acids long. Germline trimming cut 7 bases from V and 2 bases from J; bases unmatched to any gene: 11. The germline gives CDR1 SNHLY, CDR2 FYNNEI. The full variable domain, with the rest looked up from reference TRBV2 and TRBJ2-7, is EPEVTQTPSHQVTQMGQEVILRCVPISNHLYFYWYRQILGQKVEFLVSFYNNEISEKSEIFDDQFSVERPDGSNFTLKIRSTKLEDSAMYFCASTGTGTVAYEQYFGPGTRLTVT.

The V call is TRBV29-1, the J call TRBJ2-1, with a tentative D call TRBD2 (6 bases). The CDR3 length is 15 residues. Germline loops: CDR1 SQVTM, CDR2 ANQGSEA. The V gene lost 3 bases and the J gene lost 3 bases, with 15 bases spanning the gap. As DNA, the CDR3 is TGCAGCGTTGACGGGGGTCCGCTTTTCTACAATGAGCAGTTCTTC. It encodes CSVDGGPLFYNEQFF.

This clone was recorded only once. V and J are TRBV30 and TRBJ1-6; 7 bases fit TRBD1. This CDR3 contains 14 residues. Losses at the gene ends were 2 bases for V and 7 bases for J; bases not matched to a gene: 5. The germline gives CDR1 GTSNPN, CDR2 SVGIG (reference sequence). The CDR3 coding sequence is TGTGCCTGGAGTACACAGGGGACAAATTCACCCCTCCACTTT. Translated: CAWSTQGTNSPLHF.

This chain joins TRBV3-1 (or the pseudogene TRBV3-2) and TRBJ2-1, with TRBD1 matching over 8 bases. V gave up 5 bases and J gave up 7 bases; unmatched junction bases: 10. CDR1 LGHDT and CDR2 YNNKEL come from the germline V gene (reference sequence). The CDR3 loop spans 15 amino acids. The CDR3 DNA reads TGTGCCAGCAGCAAATCGACAGGGGCGCGGAATGAGCAGTTCTTC. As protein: CASSKSTGARNEQFF.

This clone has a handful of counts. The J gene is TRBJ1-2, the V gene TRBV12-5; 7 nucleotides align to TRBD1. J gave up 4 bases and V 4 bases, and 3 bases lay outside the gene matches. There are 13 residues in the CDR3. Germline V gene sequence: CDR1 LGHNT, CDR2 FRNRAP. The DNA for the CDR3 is TGTGCTAGTGGTTCGGACAGGCCCTATGGCTACACCTTC. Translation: CASGSDRPYGYTF. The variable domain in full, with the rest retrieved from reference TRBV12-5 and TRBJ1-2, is DARVTQTPRHKVTEMGQEVTMRCQPILGHNTVFWYRQTMMQGLELLAYFRNRAPLDDSGMPKDRFSAEMPDATLATLKIQPSEPRDSAVYFCASGSDRPYGYTFGSGTRLTVV.

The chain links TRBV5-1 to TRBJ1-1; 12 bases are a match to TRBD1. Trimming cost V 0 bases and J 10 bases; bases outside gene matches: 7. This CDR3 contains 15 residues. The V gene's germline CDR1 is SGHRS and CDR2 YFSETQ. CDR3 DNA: TGCGCCAGCAGCTTGGGACTGGGACAGGGGGCGAGAGCTTTCTTT. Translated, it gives CASSLGLGQGARAFF.

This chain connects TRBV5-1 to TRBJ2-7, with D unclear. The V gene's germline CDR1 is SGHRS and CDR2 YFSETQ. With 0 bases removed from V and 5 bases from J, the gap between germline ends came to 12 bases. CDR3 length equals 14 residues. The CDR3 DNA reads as TGCGCCAGCAGCTTGGCCGTTTATGGGCACGAGCAGTACTTC. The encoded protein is CASSLAVYGHEQYF.

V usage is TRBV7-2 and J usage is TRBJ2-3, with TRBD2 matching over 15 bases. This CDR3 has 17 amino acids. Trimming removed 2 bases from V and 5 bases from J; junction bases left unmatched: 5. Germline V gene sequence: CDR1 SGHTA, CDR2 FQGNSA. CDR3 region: CASSLPLGLAGGDTQYF. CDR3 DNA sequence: TGTGCCAGCAGCTTACCCTTGGGACTAGCGGGGGGAGATACGCAGTATTTT.

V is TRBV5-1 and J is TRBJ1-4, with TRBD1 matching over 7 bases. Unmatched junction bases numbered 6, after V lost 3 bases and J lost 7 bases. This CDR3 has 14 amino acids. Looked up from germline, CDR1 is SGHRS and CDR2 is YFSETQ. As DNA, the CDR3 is TGCGCCAGCAGCTCTCAGGGGGTCGGTGAAAAACTGTTTTTT. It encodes CASSSQGVGEKLFF.

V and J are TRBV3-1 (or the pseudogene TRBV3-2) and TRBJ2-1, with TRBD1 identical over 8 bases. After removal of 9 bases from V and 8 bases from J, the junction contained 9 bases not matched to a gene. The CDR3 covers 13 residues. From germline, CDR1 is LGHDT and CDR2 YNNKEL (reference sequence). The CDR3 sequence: CASSSGGGYEQFF. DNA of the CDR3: TGTGCCAGTTCCTCAGGGGGCGGATATGAGCAGTTCTTC.

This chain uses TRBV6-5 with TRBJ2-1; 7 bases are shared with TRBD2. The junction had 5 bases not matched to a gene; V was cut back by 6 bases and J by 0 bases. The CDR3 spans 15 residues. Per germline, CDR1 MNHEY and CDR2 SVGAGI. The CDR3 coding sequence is TGTGCCAGCAGGCGGGAGTTTAGCTCCTACAATGAGCAGTTCTTC. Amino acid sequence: CASRREFSSYNEQFF.

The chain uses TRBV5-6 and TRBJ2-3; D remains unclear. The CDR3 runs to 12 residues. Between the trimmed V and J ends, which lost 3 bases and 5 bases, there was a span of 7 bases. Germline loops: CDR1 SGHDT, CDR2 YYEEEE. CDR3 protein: CASSSRLDTQYF. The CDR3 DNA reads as TGTGCCAGCAGCTCTCGGTTAGATACGCAGTATTTT. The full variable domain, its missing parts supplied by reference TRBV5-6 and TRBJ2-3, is DAGVTQSPTHLIKTRGQQVTLRCSPKSGHDTVSWYQQALGQGPQFIFQYYEEEERQRGNFPDRFSGHQFPNYSSELNVNALLLGDSALYLCASSSRLDTQYFGPGTRLTVL.